This TCR beta chain was obtained from a study of OX40 agonist ivuxolimab in advanced cancers. General study findings and limits: Expanded clones were, on average, more numerous in CD8+ T cells than in CD4+. Still undetermined is the antigen specificity of the expanded peripheral T cells. The CD4+ and CD8+ T cells in the blood had expanded clonally by week 6 at 0.1 to 3.0 mg/kg. Normalized T-cell clonal expansion was also low in a subset of nonresponders.

There are 16 residues in the CDR3. With 2 bases removed from V and 0 bases from J, the gap between germline ends came to 11 bases. Germline-derived CDR1 and CDR2 are MNHEY and SMNVEV (reference sequence). TCRdb's copy holds only in-frame clones and misses some; the assay was immunoSEQ multiplex PCR. The data contain around 63,000 clones, more than 80% of them singletons. Worth noting for this clone: Its antigen is currently unknown.

V and J are TRBV27 and TRBJ1-5; D is unclear. The sequencing here drew on CD4+ or CD8+ T cells sorted from blood, taken in a trial of the OX40 agonist ivuxolimab. The TCR was taken from an adult with an advanced solid tumor such as melanoma, head and neck, liver or kidney cancer. CDR3 region: CASSLHYPGSNQPQHF. The CDR3 coding sequence is TGTGCCAGCAGTTTACATTATCCAGGTAGCAATCAGCCCCAGCATTTT.